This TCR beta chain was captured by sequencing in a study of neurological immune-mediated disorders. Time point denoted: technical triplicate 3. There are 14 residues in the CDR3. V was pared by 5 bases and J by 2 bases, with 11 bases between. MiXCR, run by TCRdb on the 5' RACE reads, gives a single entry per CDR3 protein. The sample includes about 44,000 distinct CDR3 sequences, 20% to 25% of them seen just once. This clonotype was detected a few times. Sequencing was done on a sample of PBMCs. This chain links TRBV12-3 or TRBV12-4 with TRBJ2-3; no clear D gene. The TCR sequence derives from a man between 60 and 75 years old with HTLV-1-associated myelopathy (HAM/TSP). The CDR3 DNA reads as TGTGCCAGCAGTCCGATCGGACCCACAGATACGCAGTATTTT. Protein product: CASSPIGPTDTQYF.